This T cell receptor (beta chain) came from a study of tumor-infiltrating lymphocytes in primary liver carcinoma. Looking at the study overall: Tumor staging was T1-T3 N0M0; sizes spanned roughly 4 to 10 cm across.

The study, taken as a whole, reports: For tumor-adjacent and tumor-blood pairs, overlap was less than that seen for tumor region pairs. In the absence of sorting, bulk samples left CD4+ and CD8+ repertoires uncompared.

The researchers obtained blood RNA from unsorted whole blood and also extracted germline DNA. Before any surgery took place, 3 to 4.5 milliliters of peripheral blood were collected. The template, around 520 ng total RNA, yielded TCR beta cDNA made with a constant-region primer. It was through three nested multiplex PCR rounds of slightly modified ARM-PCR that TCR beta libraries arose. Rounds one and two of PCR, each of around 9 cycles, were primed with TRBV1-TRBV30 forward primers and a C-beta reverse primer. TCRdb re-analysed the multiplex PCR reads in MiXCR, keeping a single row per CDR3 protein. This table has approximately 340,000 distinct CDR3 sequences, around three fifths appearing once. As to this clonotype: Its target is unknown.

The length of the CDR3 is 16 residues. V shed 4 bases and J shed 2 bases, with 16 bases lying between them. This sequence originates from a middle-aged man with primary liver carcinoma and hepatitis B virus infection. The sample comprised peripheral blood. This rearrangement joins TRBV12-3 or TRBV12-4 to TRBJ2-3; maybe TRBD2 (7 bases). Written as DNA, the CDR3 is TGTGCCAGCAGTTCATCGGGGGGCCTTATCACAGATACGCAGTATTTT. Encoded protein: CASSSSGGLITDTQYF.